One T cell receptor (beta chain) is described in this entry. Its antigen is unidentified. One end of the junction is discordant with germline, which a read error may explain. The sample comes from a study of T cell repertoires in cytomegalovirus infection. Study context: HLA-B-restricted CMV epitopes that are well studied, plus recently identified HLA-C-restricted ones, were used by the study. Through public TCR beta signatures, both CMV infection and matching HLA type were indicated. Study-wide findings and caveats: HLA-C-restricted TCR beta clonotypes specific for CMV led the ex vivo response. People with CMV and the relevant HLA were identified by cumulative public TCR beta family frequency.

TCRdb used MiXCR to reprocess the reads, holding one entry per CDR3 protein. The profile covers tens of thousands of distinct CDR3 sequences, with approximately 19% appearing a single time and about 55% taken by the ten largest. Germline CDR1 SGHDT, CDR2 YYEEEE. This CDR3 region has 15 residues. The J gene is TRBJ2-1, the V gene TRBV5-6; TRBD1 aligns across 7 bases. The specimen comprised CD8+ T cells from cultured PBMCs, sampled from culture after CMV antigen stimulation. The sequence derives from a human donor in good health (CMV status not recorded). Some clones in this sample may be carry-over from other donors' samples. For the CDR3, the DNA is TGTGCCAGCAGCTTAAGGGGGCTAAGGGGCAATGACCAGTTCTTC. Amino acids: CASSLRGLRGNDQFF.